Reported below is one T cell receptor (beta chain). Antigen unknown. The time point here: newly diagnosed GD, antithyroid drugs for less than 3 months. Preparation of the TCR library used RNA extracted from PBMCs. Doctors identified Graves' disease using the American Thyroid Association guidelines. This record belongs to a study of regulatory T cells in long-lasting Graves disease. Whole-study findings and limits: Newly diagnosed disease favored TRBV20-1 and TRBJ2-1 over persistent disease. Persistent Graves' patients showed less TCR diversity than newly diagnosed patients showed.

Combining iRepertoire HTBI primers with Arm-PCR of CDR3 regions, the authors built TCR beta libraries. In the source study's methods: The samples included 60 to 75 TRBV and more than 12 TRBJ segments. TCRdb reprocessed the multiplex PCR reads via MiXCR and lists one record per CDR3 protein. TCRdb, rather than the study authors, made the V and J calls. Among hundreds of thousands of distinct CDR3 sequences listed, roughly 17% were seen once. Germline V gene data show CDR1 as SEHNR and CDR2 as FQNEAQ (reference sequence). The CDR3 spans 13 residues. This sample also belongs to another study, concerning T cells in Graves' hyperthyroidism and ophthalmopathy.

V is TRBV7-9 and J is TRBJ2-3; TRBD1 matches at 7 bases. Near its end, the DNA agrees better with TRBJ2-7, so the J call may be wrong. This receptor was obtained from a man between 35 and 55 years old with Graves disease. The input for sequencing was peripheral blood mononuclear cells (PBMCs), taken at new diagnosis, from a patient treated with antithyroid drugs. CDR3 bases: TGTGCCAGCAGCCAGGGACAGTTTTACGAGCAGTACTTC. Translated, it gives CASSQGQFYEQYF.